The clone carrying this T cell receptor (beta chain) was seen many times. Its cognate antigen is unknown. The sample originates from a study of T cell repertoires in cytomegalovirus infection. The wider study: CMV infection plus the matching HLA type was flagged by public TCR beta signatures. Findings of the study overall: Ex vivo responses were dominated by HLA-C-restricted CMV-specific TCR beta clonotypes. There were carriers of CMV plus the relevant HLA, and cumulative public TCR beta family frequency identified them.

This CDR3 comprises 14 residues. Trimming removed 0 bases from V and 4 bases from J, with 7 bases in between. Germline V gene lookup returns CDR1 MNHEY and CDR2 SVGAGI. One entry per CDR3 protein results from TCRdb running MiXCR on the reads. The table shows hundreds of thousands of distinct CDR3 sequences, with 9.6% occurring only once. Sequenced: PBMCs. This receptor was taken from a human donor in good health (CMV status not recorded). Some clones in this sample may be carry-over from other donors' samples. The chain joins TRBV6-5 to TRBJ1-5; D gene unclear. The CDR3 region has the DNA TGTGCCAGCAGTTACTCGGCCAGAAATCAGCCCCAGCATTTT. This encodes CASSYSARNQPQHF.